This T cell receptor (beta chain) was observed in a study of cytomegalovirus exposure and HLA in healthy donors. General observations from the study: Reported performance of the classifier showed diagnosis of cytomegalovirus status with high specificity and sensitivity.

Worth noting for this clone: What it recognizes is unknown.

PCR used 60 Vbeta primers and 13 Jbeta primers. Assay: immunoSEQ multiplex PCR; the TCRdb copy retains only in-frame clones and omits some. Here the sample table reports under 90,000 clones. Germline V lookup: CDR1 MDHEN, CDR2 SYDVKM. CDR3 size: 16 residues. The trim removed 3 bases at V and 5 bases at J, leaving 6 bases unmatched. The receptor comes from a man aged 45-60 years in good health and CMV-seropositive. Sequenced material: PBMCs. The chain employs TRBV28 and TRBJ2-1, with TRBD2 matching 11 bases. As DNA, the CDR3 is TGTGCCAGCAGTTTTAGCGGGAGGGCCCTAAACAATGAGCAGTTCTTC. It specifies CASSFSGRALNNEQFF. The full variable domain, with the rest looked up from reference TRBV28 and TRBJ2-1, is DVKVTQSSRYLVKRTGEKVFLECVQDMDHENMFWYRQDPGLGLRLIYFSYDVKMKEKGDIPEGYSVSREKKERFSLILESASTNQTSMYLCASSFSGRALNNEQFFGPGTRLTVL.